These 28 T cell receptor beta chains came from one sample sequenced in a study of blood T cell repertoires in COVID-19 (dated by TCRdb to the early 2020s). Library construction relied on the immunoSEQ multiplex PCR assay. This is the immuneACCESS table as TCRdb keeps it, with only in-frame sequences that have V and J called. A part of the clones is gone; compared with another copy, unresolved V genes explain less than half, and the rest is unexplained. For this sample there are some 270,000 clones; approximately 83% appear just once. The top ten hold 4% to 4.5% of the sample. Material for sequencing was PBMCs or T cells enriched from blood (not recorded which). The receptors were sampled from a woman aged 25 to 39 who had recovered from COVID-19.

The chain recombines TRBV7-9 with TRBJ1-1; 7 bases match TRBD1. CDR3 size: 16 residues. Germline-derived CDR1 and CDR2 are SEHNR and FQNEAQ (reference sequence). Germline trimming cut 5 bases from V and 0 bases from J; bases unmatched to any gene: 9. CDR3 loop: CASSHRDSLLNTEAFF. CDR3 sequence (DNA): TGTGCCAGCAGCCACCGGGACAGCCTTTTGAACACTGAAGCTTTCTTT.

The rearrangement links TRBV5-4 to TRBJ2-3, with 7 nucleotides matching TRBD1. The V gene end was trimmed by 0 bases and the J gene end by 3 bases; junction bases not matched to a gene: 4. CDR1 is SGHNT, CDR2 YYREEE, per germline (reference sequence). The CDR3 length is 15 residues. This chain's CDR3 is CASSLGQGPTDTQYF. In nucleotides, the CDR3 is TGTGCCAGCAGCTTGGGACAGGGCCCAACAGATACGCAGTATTTT. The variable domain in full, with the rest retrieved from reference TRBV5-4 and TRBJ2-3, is ETGVTQSPTHLIKTRGQQVTLRCSSQSGHNTVSWYQQALGQGPQFIFQYYREEENGRGNFPPRFSGLQFPNYSSELNVNALELDDSALYLCASSLGQGPTDTQYFGPGTRLTVL.

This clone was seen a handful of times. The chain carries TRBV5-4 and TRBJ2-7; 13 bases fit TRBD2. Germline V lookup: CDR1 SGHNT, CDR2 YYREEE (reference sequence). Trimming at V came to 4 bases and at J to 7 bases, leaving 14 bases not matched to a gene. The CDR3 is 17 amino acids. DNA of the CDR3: TGTGCCAGCAGCCGACTAGCGGGAGGCCCGGGTAGTAGTGAGCAGTACTTC. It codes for CASSRLAGGPGSSEQYF.

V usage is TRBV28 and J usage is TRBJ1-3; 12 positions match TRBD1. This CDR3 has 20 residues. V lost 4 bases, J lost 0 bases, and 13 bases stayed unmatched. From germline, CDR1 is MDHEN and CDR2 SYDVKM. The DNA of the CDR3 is TGTGCCAGCAGTTCATACCCGGGACAGGGGGCCCACATCTCTGGAAACACCATATATTTT. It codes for CASSSYPGQGAHISGNTIYF.

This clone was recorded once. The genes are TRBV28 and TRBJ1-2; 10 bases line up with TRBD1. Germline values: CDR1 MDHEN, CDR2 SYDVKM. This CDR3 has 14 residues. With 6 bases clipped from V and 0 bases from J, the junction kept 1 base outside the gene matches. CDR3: CASSGTGANYGYTF. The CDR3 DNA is TGTGCCAGCAGCGGGACAGGGGCTAACTATGGCTACACCTTC.

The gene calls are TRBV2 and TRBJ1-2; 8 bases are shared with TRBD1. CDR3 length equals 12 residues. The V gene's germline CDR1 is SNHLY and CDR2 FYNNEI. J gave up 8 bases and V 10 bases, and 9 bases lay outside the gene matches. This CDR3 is CAMWTGREGYTF. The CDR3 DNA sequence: TGTGCCATGTGGACAGGGAGGGAAGGCTACACCTTC.

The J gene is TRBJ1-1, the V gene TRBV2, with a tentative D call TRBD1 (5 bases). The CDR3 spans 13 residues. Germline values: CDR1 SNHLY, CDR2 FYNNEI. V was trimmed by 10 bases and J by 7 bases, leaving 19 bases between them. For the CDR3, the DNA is TGTGCCACAGGGAGGGTCGTGGGGCTTGAAGCTTTCTTT. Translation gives CATGRVVGLEAFF.

The CDR3 here is CAWRAPGLTEAFF. CDR3 sequence (DNA): TGTGCCTGGAGGGCCCCAGGGTTGACTGAAGCTTTCTTT. The chain recombines TRBV30 with TRBJ1-1, with D possibly TRBD1 on 5 matching bases. V was pared by 3 bases and J by 5 bases, with 13 bases between. This CDR3 is built from 13 residues. CDR1 is GTSNPN, CDR2 SVGIG, per germline (reference sequence).

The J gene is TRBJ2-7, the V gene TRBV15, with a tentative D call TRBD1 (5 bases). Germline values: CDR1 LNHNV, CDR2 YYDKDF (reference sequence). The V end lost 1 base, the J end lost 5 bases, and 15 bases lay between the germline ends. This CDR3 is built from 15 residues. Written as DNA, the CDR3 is TGTGCCACCAGCAGAGGGGGCACTCTAGGGAACGAGCAGTACTTC. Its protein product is CATSRGGTLGNEQYF.

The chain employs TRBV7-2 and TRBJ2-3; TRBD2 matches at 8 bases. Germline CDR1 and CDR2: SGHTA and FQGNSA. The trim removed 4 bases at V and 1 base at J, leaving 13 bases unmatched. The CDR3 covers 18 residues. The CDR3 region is CASSSPGGGGWGTDTQYF. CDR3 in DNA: TGTGCCAGCAGCTCCCCGGGTGGCGGGGGGTGGGGCACAGATACGCAGTATTTT.

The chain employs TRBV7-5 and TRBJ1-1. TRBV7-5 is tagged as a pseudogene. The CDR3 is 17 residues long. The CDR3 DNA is TGTGCCAGAAGCCCTCCCGCCGTGAGGGAAGAGAACACTGAAGCTTTCTTT. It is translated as CARSPPAVREENTEAFF.

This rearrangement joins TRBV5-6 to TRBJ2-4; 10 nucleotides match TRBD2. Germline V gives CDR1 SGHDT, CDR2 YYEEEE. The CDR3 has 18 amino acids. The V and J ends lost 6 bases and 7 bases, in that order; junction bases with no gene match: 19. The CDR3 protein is CASTVIIAGGSVGNIQYF. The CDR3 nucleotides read TGTGCCAGCACAGTTATTATAGCGGGGGGTTCTGTTGGGAACATTCAGTACTTC.

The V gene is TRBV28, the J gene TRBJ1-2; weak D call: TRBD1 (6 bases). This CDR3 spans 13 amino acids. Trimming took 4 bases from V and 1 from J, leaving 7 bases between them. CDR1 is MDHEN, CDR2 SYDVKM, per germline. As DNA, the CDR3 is TGTGCCAGCAGTTGGACAGATAACTATGGCTACACCTTC. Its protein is CASSWTDNYGYTF.

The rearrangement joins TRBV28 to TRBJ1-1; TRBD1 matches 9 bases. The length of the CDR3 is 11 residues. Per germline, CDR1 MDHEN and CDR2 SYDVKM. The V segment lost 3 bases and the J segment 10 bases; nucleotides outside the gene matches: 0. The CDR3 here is CASSLDRGAFF. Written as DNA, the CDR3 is TGTGCCAGCAGTTTGGACAGGGGAGCTTTCTTT.

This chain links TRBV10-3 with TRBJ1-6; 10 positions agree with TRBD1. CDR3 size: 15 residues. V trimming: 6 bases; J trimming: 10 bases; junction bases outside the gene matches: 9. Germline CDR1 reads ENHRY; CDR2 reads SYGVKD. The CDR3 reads CAIRSSGTGESPLHF. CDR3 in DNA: TGTGCCATCAGGTCTTCCGGGACAGGGGAATCACCCCTCCACTTT.

CDR3 nucleotide sequence: TGCGCCAGCAGCGAAGCAGGGTACGAAGCTTTCTTT. This translates into CASSEAGYEAFF. The rearrangement links TRBV5-1 to TRBJ1-1, with D possibly being TRBD1 (5 bases). The CDR3 spans 12 residues. The germline CDR1 and CDR2 sequences are SGHRS and YFSETQ. Trimming left V 4 bases short and J 8 bases short, with 12 bases between.

The CDR3: CASSSTRKAGSYNSPLHF. In DNA, the CDR3 is TGTGCCAGCAGTTCAACCCGGAAAGCGGGCTCCTATAATTCACCCCTCCACTTT. The genes are TRBV28 and TRBJ1-6, with D unclear. Germline V gives CDR1 MDHEN, CDR2 SYDVKM. This CDR3 is built from 18 residues. Trimming cost V 4 bases and J 0 bases, with 16 bases left between them.

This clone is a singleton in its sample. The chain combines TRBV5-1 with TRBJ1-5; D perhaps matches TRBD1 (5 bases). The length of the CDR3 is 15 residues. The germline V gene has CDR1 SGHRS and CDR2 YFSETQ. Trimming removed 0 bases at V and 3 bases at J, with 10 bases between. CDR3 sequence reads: CASSLDDSYNQPQHF. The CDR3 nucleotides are TGCGCCAGCAGCTTGGACGACAGTTACAATCAGCCCCAGCATTTT.

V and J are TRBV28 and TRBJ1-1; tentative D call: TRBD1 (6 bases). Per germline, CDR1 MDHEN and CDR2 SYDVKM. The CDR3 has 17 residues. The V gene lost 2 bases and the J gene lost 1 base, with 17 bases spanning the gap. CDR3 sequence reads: CASSLVFTGQGNTEAFF. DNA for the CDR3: TGTGCCAGCAGTTTAGTATTTACAGGGCAGGGGAACACTGAAGCTTTCTTT.

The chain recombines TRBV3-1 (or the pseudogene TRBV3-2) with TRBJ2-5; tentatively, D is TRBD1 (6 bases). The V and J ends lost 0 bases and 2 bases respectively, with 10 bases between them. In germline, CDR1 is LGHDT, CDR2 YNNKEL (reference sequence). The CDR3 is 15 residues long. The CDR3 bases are TGTGCCAGCAGCCAAGAACGACAGGTACAAGAGACCCAGTACTTC. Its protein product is CASSQERQVQETQYF.

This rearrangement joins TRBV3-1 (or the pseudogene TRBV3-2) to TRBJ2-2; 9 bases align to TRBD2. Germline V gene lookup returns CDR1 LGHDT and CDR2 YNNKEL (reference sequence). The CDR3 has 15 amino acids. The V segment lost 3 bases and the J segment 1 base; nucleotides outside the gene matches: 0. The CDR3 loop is CASSQTSGNTGELFF. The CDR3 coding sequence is TGTGCCAGCAGCCAGACTAGCGGGAACACCGGGGAGCTGTTTTTT.

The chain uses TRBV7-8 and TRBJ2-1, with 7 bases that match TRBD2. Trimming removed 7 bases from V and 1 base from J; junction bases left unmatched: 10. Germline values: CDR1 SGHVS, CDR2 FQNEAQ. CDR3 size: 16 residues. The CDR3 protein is CASKAGRFGSYNEQFF. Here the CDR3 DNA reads TGTGCCAGCAAAGCGGGGCGTTTTGGGTCCTACAATGAGCAGTTCTTC. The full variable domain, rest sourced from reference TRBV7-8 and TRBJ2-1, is GAGVSQSPRYKVAKRGQDVALRCDPISGHVSLFWYQQALGQGPEFLTYFQNEAQLDKSGLPSDRFFAERPEGSVSTLKIQRTQQEDSAVYLCASKAGRFGSYNEQFFGPGTRLTVL.

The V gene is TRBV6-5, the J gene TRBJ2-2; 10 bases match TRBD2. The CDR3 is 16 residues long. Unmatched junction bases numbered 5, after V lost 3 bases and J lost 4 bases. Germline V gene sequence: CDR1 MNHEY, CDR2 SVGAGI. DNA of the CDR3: TGTGCCAGCAGTTATCCGACTAGCGGGTCCACCGGGGAGCTGTTTTTT. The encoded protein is CASSYPTSGSTGELFF.

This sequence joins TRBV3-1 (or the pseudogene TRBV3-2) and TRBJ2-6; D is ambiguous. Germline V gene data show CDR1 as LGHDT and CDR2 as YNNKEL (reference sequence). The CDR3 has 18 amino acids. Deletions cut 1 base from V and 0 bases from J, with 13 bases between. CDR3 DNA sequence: TGTGCCAGCAGCCAAGGGCCGACTCAAAACTCTGGGGCCAACGTCCTGACTTTC. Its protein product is CASSQGPTQNSGANVLTF.

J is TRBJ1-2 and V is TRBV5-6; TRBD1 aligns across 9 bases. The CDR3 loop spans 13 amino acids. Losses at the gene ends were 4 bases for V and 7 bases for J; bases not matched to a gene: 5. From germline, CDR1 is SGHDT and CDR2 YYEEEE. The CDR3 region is CASSLGQGSGYTF. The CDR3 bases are TGTGCCAGCAGCCTCGGACAGGGGTCTGGCTACACCTTC. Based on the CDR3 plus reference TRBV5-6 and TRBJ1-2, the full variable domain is DAGVTQSPTHLIKTRGQQVTLRCSPKSGHDTVSWYQQALGQGPQFIFQYYEEEERQRGNFPDRFSGHQFPNYSSELNVNALLLGDSALYLCASSLGQGSGYTFGSGTRLTVV.

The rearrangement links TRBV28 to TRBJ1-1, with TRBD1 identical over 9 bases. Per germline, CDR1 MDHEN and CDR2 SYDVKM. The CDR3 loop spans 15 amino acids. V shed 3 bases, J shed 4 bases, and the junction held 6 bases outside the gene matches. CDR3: CASSLEGQGITEAFF. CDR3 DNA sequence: TGTGCCAGCAGTTTGGAAGGACAGGGGATCACTGAAGCTTTCTTT.

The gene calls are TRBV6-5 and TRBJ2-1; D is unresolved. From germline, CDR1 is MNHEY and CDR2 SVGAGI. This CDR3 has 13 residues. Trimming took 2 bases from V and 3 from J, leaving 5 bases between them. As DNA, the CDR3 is TGTGCCAGCAGTTACGACAACTACAATGAGCAGTTCTTC. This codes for CASSYDNYNEQFF.

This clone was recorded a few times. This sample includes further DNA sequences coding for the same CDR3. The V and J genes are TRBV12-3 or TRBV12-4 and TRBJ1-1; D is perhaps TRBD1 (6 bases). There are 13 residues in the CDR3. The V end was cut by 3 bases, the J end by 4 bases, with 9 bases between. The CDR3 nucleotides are TGTGCCAGCAGTTTTGGGGGCGGCACTGAAGCTTTCTTT. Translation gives CASSFGGGTEAFF.